A selection of T cell receptor beta chains follows, all from one sample in a study of beta chain features in type 1 diabetes. Profiling relied on immunoSEQ multiplex PCR, and the TCRdb table lists in-frame clones only, not all of them. This sample has around 310,000 clones, with 11% found just once. The sample comprised naive CD4+ T cells from blood. The receptors come from a woman aged 30 to 39 in good health. CDR3s leave out the opening cysteine and the closing phenylalanine or tryptophan. Only some rows state a clone size, as once, few, many or a class for expanded clones.

j_gene | len | v_gene | abundance | CDR3aa
TRBJ2-7 | 12 | TRBV7-2 | . | ASSERQYSYEQY
TRBJ1-5 | 12 | TRBV29-1 | few | SVGDRRGNQPQH
TRBJ2-3 | 12 | TRBV5-1 | . | ASSLATSGYTQY
TRBJ2-1 | 13 | TRBV4-2 | many | ASSHGTSGYNEQF
TRBJ2-7 | 11 | TRBV19 | few | ASSIVLSYEQY
TRBJ2-7 | 12 | TRBV28 | . | ASTLAGEIYEQY
TRBJ2-1 | 10 | TRBV28 | . | ASSFQRGEQF
TRBJ2-2 | 12 | TRBV25-1 | few | ASSSYTNTGELF
TRBJ2-1 | 12 | TRBV4-1 | . | ASSQVGTREVQF
TRBJ2-2 | 13 | TRBV15 | . | ATSGAGVGTGELF
TRBJ2-5 | 13 | TRBV30 | few | AWSAGGRGRETQY
TRBJ2-4 | 13 | TRBV18 | . | ASSLRDRVKNIQY
TRBJ2-1 | 16 | TRBV5-4 | . | ASSPSPIGREGQGEQF
TRBJ2-7 | 10 | TRBV7-8 | few | ASSLGVVEQY
TRBJ2-4 | 13 | TRBV19 | . | ASSASGTGKNIQY
TRBJ1-1 | 12 | TRBV28 | . | ASNPGLMNTEAF
TRBJ1-1 | 11 | TRBV6-5 | . | ASRTRVSGEAF
TRBJ2-5 | 14 | TRBV7-2 | . | ASSLTGTGGQKTQY
TRBJ2-7 | 10 | TRBV30 | . | AWTRPSYEQY
TRBJ1-5 | 14 | TRBV28 | few | ASTLGVFRGGQPQH
TRBJ2-7 | 12 | TRBV7-9 | . | ASSFPSGRYEQY
TRBJ2-1 | 14 | TRBV7-7 | few | ASSLDGTSDDNEQF